This TCR beta chain was retrieved from a study of sequential checkpoint blockade in melanoma. From germline, CDR1 is GTSNPN and CDR2 SVGIG (reference sequence). The V and J ends lost 0 bases and 0 bases respectively, with 5 bases between them. The CDR3 length is 13 residues. Sequencing used immunoSEQ multiplex PCR; TCRdb keeps in-frame clones, though not all of them. The sample includes around 6,000 clones, 20% to 30% of them seen just once. This clone has a handful of counts. The treatment was: randomized to nivolumab then ipilimumab (arm A) or the reverse (arm B). The origin of this receptor is a human donor with melanoma. The source material was tumor tissue (inferred from file names), sampled from a patient given nivolumab and ipilimumab in sequence. This rearrangement joins TRBV30 to TRBJ1-1; D not resolved. DNA for the CDR3: TGTGCCTGGAGTGTAGATATGAACACTGAAGCTTTCTTT. Residues: CAWSVDMNTEAFF.